Below, one T cell receptor (beta chain) is given with its context. The sample belongs to a study of blood T cell repertoires in COVID-19. Produced via immunoSEQ multiplex PCR; TCRdb's table is partial and in-frame only. Of about 260,000 clones in the sample, around 93% were seen once. What was sequenced was PBMCs or T cells enriched from blood (not recorded which). The sequence came from a middle-aged man who had been exposed to COVID-19.

CDR3 DNA: TGCGCCAGCAGCTTTGACTCCTTGAACACTGAAGCTTTCTTT. Amino acids: CASSFDSLNTEAFF. The chain recombines TRBV5-1 with TRBJ1-1; D not certain. Trimming shortened V by 2 bases and J by 0 bases, and 8 bases separated the two germline ends. This CDR3 contains 14 residues. Germline-derived CDR1 and CDR2 are SGHRS and YFSETQ. Together with reference TRBV5-1 and TRBJ1-1, the CDR3 gives the full variable domain: KAGVTQTPRYLIKTRGQQVTLSCSPISGHRSVSWYQQTPGQGLQFLFEYFSETQRNKGNFPGRFSGRQFSNSRSEMNVSTLELGDSALYLCASSFDSLNTEAFFGQGTRLTVV.